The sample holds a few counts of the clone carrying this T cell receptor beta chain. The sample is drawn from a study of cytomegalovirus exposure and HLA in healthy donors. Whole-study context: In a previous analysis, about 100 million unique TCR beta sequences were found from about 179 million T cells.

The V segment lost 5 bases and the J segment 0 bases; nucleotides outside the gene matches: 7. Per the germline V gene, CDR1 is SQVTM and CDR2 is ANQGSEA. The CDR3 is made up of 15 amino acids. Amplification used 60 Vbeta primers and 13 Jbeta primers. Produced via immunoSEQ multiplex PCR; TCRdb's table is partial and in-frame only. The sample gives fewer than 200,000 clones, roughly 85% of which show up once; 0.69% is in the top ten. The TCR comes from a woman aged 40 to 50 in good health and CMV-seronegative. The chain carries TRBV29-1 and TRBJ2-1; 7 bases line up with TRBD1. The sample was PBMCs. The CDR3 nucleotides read TGCAGCGTTTGCATTGGACAGGCCTCCTACAATGAGCAGTTCTTC. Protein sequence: CSVCIGQASYNEQFF.